These T cell receptor beta chains were read from a single sample in a study of Ad26.COV2.S vaccination and SARS-CoV-2 variants. Clones were read by immunoSEQ multiplex PCR, and TCRdb kept only the in-frame ones, dropping some. The sample has a few hundred thousand clones, 85% to 90% seen once; the top ten hold 3.5% to 4%. The source was peripheral blood, collected in a trial of Ad26.COV2.S vaccine versus placebo. These receptors were taken from a person aged 18 to 59 who received the Ad26.COV2.S COVID-19 vaccine or a placebo. The CDR3 runs from the conserved cysteine through the conserved F or W. The order of the fields is D gene, CDR3 length, J gene, clone size, V gene, CDR3 protein, CDR3 DNA. The D gene is left open where the match is weak. Only part of the rows carry a size: once, few, many, or a class if the clone is expanded.

>-|15|TRBJ1-1|few|TRBV7-2
CASSLSGGAGAHAFF
TGTGCCAGCAGCCTGTCGGGGGGCGCTGGGGCACACGCTTTCTTT
>TRBD1|15|TRBJ1-4|-|TRBV19
CASSKPGTGREKLFF
TGTGCCAGTAGTAAGCCAGGGACAGGCCGGGAAAAACTGTTTTTT
>TRBD2|15|TRBJ2-3|-|TRBV7-2
CASSPRTSGSNTQYF
TGTGCCAGCAGCCCCCGGACTAGCGGATCAAATACGCAGTATTTT
>-|14|TRBJ2-7|-|TRBV4-3
CASSQSRGSYEQYF
TGCGCCAGCAGCCAGAGCAGGGGTTCCTACGAGCAGTACTTC
>TRBD1|15|TRBJ2-5|-|TRBV6-5
CASSIGGTGGETQYF
TGTGCCAGCAGCATAGGGGGGACAGGGGGAGAGACCCAGTACTTC
>-|15|TRBJ1-4|-|TRBV7-2
CASSLEGRGGEKLFF
TGTGCCAGCAGCTTAGAGGGGAGAGGGGGGGAAAAACTGTTTTTT
>-|14|TRBJ2-7|-|TRBV5-1
CASSHRDGFREQYF
TGCGCCAGCAGCCACCGGGACGGCTTTAGGGAGCAGTACTTC
>-|12|TRBJ2-7|-|TRBV7-8
CASSPHTYEQYF
TGTGCCAGCAGCCCCCATACCTACGAGCAGTACTTC
>TRBD1|16|TRBJ1-4|-|TRBV27
CASSSGTGATNEKLFF
TGTGCCAGCAGTTCGGGAACAGGGGCAACTAATGAAAAACTGTTTTTT
>-|15|TRBJ1-1|-|TRBV6-2/TRBV6-3
CASSYSLKGTTEAFF
TGTGCCAGCAGTTACTCCCTCAAGGGAACCACTGAAGCTTTCTTT
>-|14|TRBJ2-1|-|TRBV11-3
CASSQASRGNEQFF
TGTGCCAGCAGTCAAGCGAGTAGGGGCAATGAGCAGTTCTTC
>-|15|TRBJ1-3|-|TRBV7-9
CASSLPRGRENTIYF
TGTGCCAGCAGCTTACCCCGGGGCAGGGAGAACACCATATATTTT
>-|14|TRBJ1-6|many|TRBV6-6
CASSSQGLGSPLHF
TGTGCCAGCAGTTCACAGGGACTAGGATCACCCCTCCACTTT
>-|15|TRBJ2-5|-|TRBV23-1
CASSQSSGERETQYF
TGCGCCAGCAGTCAATCGTCAGGGGAAAGAGAGACCCAGTACTTC
>TRBD1|14|TRBJ2-7|-|TRBV13
CASSFLRGPVRQYF
TGTGCCAGCAGCTTCCTTAGGGGGCCGGTAAGACAGTACTTC
>-|14|TRBJ2-1|-|TRBV5-4
CASSLWASFHEQFF
TGTGCCAGCAGCTTATGGGCTAGCTTCCATGAGCAGTTCTTC
>-|13|TRBJ2-1|-|TRBV7-6
CASSLGSYNEQFF
TGTGCCAGCAGCTTAGGGTCCTACAATGAGCAGTTCTTC
>-|12|TRBJ2-3|-|TRBV6-5
CASSRGPSPQYF
TGTGCCAGCAGCCGCGGACCCTCGCCGCAGTATTTT
>TRBD1|17|TRBJ1-2|-|TRBV4-1
CASSQEGRGFGNYGYTF
TGCGCCAGCAGCCAAGAGGGCAGGGGGTTTGGGAACTATGGCTACACCTTC
>-|15|TRBJ2-3|-|TRBV7-8
CASSLSGTRTDTQYF
TGTGCCAGCAGCTTAAGCGGGACACGCACAGATACGCAGTATTTT
>-|17|TRBJ2-3|-|TRBV4-1
CASSQQPRSGLGDTQYF
TGCGCCAGCAGCCAACAGCCGAGGAGCGGACTTGGGGATACGCAGTATTTT
>TRBD1|17|TRBJ2-1|-|TRBV30
CAWSPRTGLNSYNEQFF
TGTGCCTGGAGTCCACGGACAGGACTGAACTCCTACAATGAGCAGTTCTTC
>-|14|TRBJ2-4|-|TRBV5-4
CASSPQGYGNIQYF
TGTGCCAGCAGTCCTCAGGGGTACGGGAACATTCAGTACTTC
>-|16|TRBJ1-5|-|TRBV6-1
CASSEPESYSNQPQHF
TGTGCCAGCAGTGAACCCGAGAGCTATAGCAATCAGCCCCAGCATTTT
>TRBD1|16|TRBJ1-6|-|TRBV6-5
CASSSTLDRGYSPLHF
TGTGCCAGCAGTTCTACTCTGGACAGGGGATATTCACCCCTCCACTTT
>-|16|TRBJ2-6|-|TRBV4-3
CASSQESTSGANVLTF
TGCGCCAGCAGCCAAGAAAGTACGTCTGGGGCCAACGTCCTGACTTTC
>TRBD1|16|TRBJ2-2|-|TRBV7-8
CASSRQGALGTGELFF
TGTGCCAGCAGCCGACAGGGGGCGTTAGGGACCGGGGAGCTGTTTTTT
>TRBD2|18|TRBJ2-1|once|TRBV4-1
CASSRSPGAGGYNNEQFF
TGCGCCAGCAGCCGCAGCCCGGGGGCGGGGGGTTATAACAATGAGCAGTTCTTC
>-|13|TRBJ2-5|-|TRBV7-9
CASTKGPQETQYF
TGTGCCAGCACCAAGGGTCCCCAAGAGACCCAGTACTTC
>TRBD2|17|TRBJ2-3|-|TRBV5-8
CASSLWVTSGEVYTQYF
TGTGCCAGCAGCTTATGGGTGACTAGCGGGGAAGTGTATACGCAGTATTTT
>-|15|TRBJ2-2|-|TRBV19
CASGVGQGATGELFF
TGTGCCAGTGGAGTGGGGCAGGGCGCCACCGGGGAGCTGTTTTTT
>-|16|TRBJ1-2|once|TRBV5-1
CASSLSGSGRSVGYTF
TGCGCCAGCAGCTTGTCTGGCAGTGGGCGGTCCGTTGGCTACACCTTC
>TRBD2|14|TRBJ2-1|once|TRBV30
CAGLAGGRYNEQFF
TGTGCCGGATTAGCGGGGGGGCGGTACAATGAGCAGTTCTTC
>-|13|TRBJ2-7|-|TRBV7-8
CASSRTGSYEQYF
TGTGCCAGCAGCCGGACGGGCTCCTACGAGCAGTACTTC
>-|14|TRBJ2-1|-|TRBV7-8
CASSLGGIYNEQFF
TGTGCCAGCAGCTTGGGGGGCATCTACAATGAGCAGTTCTTC
>-|23|TRBJ2-1|once|TRBV9
CASSPFHAMGGRPLDGSYNEQFF
TGTGCCAGCAGCCCATTCCACGCGATGGGAGGCAGACCCTTGGATGGTTCCTACAATGAGCAGTTCTTC
>TRBD1|18|TRBJ2-3|-|TRBV28
CASRLWTGKFSGTDTQYF
TGTGCCAGCAGGCTTTGGACAGGGAAATTCTCTGGCACAGATACGCAGTATTTT
>-|15|TRBJ2-7|-|TRBV6-5
CASSYSRLRLNEQYF
TGTGCCAGCAGTTACTCTCGACTGAGACTAAACGAGCAGTACTTC
>-|13|TRBJ2-2|-|TRBV12-3/TRBV12-4
CASSSSYTGELFF
TGTGCCAGCAGTTCCTCATACACCGGGGAGCTGTTTTTT
>-|12|TRBJ1-1|few|TRBV6-5
CASSSPAGEAFF
TGTGCCAGCAGTTCTCCCGCGGGTGAAGCTTTCTTT
>-|15|TRBJ1-1|-|TRBV5-1
CASRGAGGRNWEAFF
TGCGCCAGCAGGGGGGCAGGCGGACGAAACTGGGAAGCTTTCTTT
>TRBD1|16|TRBJ1-4|-|TRBV4-1
CASSQGQGATNEKLFF
TGCGCCAGCAGCCAAGGACAGGGAGCAACTAATGAAAAACTGTTTTTT
>-|12|TRBJ1-2|-|TRBV12-3/TRBV12-4
CASSLGTHGYTF
TGTGCCAGCAGTTTAGGGACACATGGCTACACCTTC
>TRBD2|17|TRBJ2-6|-|TRBV3-1/TRBV3-2
CASSPLAGEAGANVLTF
TGTGCCAGCAGTCCACTAGCGGGGGAGGCTGGGGCCAACGTCCTGACTTTC
>-|13|TRBJ1-2|-|TRBV6-2/TRBV6-3
CASSYRLGYGYTF
TGTGCCAGCAGTTACCGGCTGGGCTATGGCTACACCTTC
>-|15|TRBJ1-6|-|TRBV7-9
CASSLGRGPNSPLHF
TGTGCCAGCAGCTTAGGCAGGGGACCCAATTCACCCCTCCACTTT
>-|16|TRBJ2-3|-|TRBV28
CASSPSSGTRFDTQYF
TGTGCCAGCAGTCCCTCATCCGGGACACGATTTGATACGCAGTATTTT
>TRBD2|17|TRBJ2-1|-|TRBV19
CASSIVGRGGSYNEQFF
TGTGCCAGTAGTATAGTAGGGCGGGGGGGCTCCTACAATGAGCAGTTCTTC
>-|13|TRBJ2-7|-|TRBV14
CASSQGQLYEQYF
TGTGCCAGCAGCCAAGGACAACTCTACGAGCAGTACTTC
>TRBD2|16|TRBJ2-5|-|TRBV6-2/TRBV6-3
CASSGSGGPGEKTQYF
TGTGCCAGCAGTGGAAGCGGGGGGCCGGGAGAAAAGACCCAGTACTTC
>-|15|TRBJ2-2|-|TRBV5-1
CASSLVAPNTGELFF
TGCGCCAGCAGCTTGGTGGCACCGAACACCGGGGAGCTGTTTTTT
>TRBD1|15|TRBJ1-5|few|TRBV6-6
CASSRGQGGNQPQHF
TGTGCCAGCAGCCGCGGACAGGGAGGCAATCAGCCCCAGCATTTT
>-|16|TRBJ2-7|-|TRBV15
CATSRSGPSGYYEQYF
TGTGCCACCAGCAGATCGGGGCCGTCGGGATACTACGAGCAGTACTTC
>TRBD1|13|TRBJ1-1|-|TRBV12-3/TRBV12-4
CASSLDRETEAFF
TGTGCCAGCAGTCTGGACAGGGAGACTGAAGCTTTCTTT
>-|15|TRBJ2-1|-|TRBV5-1
CASSLFPGPTNEQFF
TGCGCCAGCAGCTTATTCCCGGGACCAACTAATGAGCAGTTCTTC
>-|16|TRBJ2-1|once|TRBV7-6
CASSRAPRDSINEQFF
TGTGCCAGCAGCCGCGCCCCCCGGGACTCTATCAATGAGCAGTTCTTC
>-|14|TRBJ2-5|-|TRBV18
CASSPRTIEETQYF
TGTGCCAGCTCACCACGGACTATCGAAGAGACCCAGTACTTC